Sequencing of this TCR beta chain was carried out in a study of identical twins. The CDR3 covers 14 residues. Trimming cost V 3 bases and J 1 base, with 10 bases left between them. The germline V gene encodes CDR1 SGHRS and CDR2 YFSETQ. Addition of a universal primer site occurred through template switching, and cDNA carried unique molecular identifiers. TCRdb analysed the 5' RACE reads with MiXCR anew, one entry per CDR3 protein. The profile shows more than 1.5 million distinct CDR3 sequences, about 32% of them singletons. Study outcomes and limitations: It was cross-sectional statistical analysis, not following the same donors, that the conclusions relied on. Memory repertoires showed no such pattern, whereas abundant cord blood beta clonotypes carried fewer insertions.

Concerning this clonotype: Its target is not known.

This TCR was sampled from a newborn girl in good health. V is TRBV5-1 and J is TRBJ1-1; tentative D call: TRBD1 (5 bases). The sample taken for sequencing was cord blood. CDR3 sequence: CASSWVQGNTEAFF. The CDR3 DNA is TGCGCCAGCAGCTGGGTGCAGGGGAACACTGAAGCTTTCTTT. Using reference TRBV5-1 and TRBJ1-1 for the parts outside the CDR3, the full variable domain is KAGVTQTPRYLIKTRGQQVTLSCSPISGHRSVSWYQQTPGQGLQFLFEYFSETQRNKGNFPGRFSGRQFSNSRSEMNVSTLELGDSALYLCASSWVQGNTEAFFGQGTRLTVV.